This T cell receptor (beta chain) was identified in a study of blood T cell repertoires in COVID-19. In the study overall: Collection of acute and convalescent COVID-19 samples took place in the United States, Italy and Spain.

This CDR3 has 13 amino acids. The V gene end was trimmed by 2 bases and the J gene end by 2 bases; junction bases not matched to a gene: 0. CDR1 and CDR2 from the germline V gene are SGHRS and YFSETQ. Per the original data handling: Using reference gene primer amplification, nucleated cell counts were estimated. TCRdb keeps only in-frame clones here, not all; method: immunoSEQ multiplex PCR. V, J and clone size are taken as reported in that table, and D and trimming were inferred from the DNA itself. The sample contains roughly 52,000 clones, 82% of which appear only once. The sequence derives from a man older than 75 with COVID-19, enrolled during active disease. The V and J genes are TRBV5-1 and TRBJ2-5; 7 positions match TRBD1. The sequenced material came from peripheral blood. CDR3 bases: TGCGCCAGCAGCTTACAGGGGCAAGAGACCCAGTACTTC. As protein: CASSLQGQETQYF.